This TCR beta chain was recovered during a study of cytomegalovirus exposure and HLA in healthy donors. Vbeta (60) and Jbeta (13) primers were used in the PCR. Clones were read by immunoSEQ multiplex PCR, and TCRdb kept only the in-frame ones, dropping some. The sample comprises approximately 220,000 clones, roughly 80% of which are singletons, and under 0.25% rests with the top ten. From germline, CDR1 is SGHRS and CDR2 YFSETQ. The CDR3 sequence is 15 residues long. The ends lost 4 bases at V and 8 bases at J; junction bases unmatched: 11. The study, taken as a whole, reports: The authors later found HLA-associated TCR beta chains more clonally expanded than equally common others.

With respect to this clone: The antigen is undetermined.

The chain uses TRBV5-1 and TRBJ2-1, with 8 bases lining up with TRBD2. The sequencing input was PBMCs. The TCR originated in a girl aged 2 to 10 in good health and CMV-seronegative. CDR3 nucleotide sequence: TGCGCCAGCAGCGGGTACCGGGGGCGGGGGGATGAGCAGTTCTTC. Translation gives CASSGYRGRGDEQFF.